Listed below are T cell receptor beta chains from one sample, sequenced in a study of blood T cell repertoires in COVID-19. The data were produced by immunoSEQ multiplex PCR, yet TCRdb's version contains in-frame clones alone and is incomplete. The sample has 65,000 to 90,000 clones; approximately 86% are singletons. Sample: peripheral blood. Source of these receptors: a man older than 75 with COVID-19, enrolled during active disease. The CDR3 runs from the conserved cysteine through the conserved F or W. The order of the fields is J gene, clone size, V gene, D gene, CDR3 DNA, CDR3 protein. D genes are given only for firm matches. Size values are once, few and many counts, or a class for expanded clones, and some rows have none.

TRBJ1-3 | NA | TRBV14 | NA | TGTGCCAGCAGCCCGAACAGGGTTTCCTCTGGAAACACCATATATTTT | CASSPNRVSSGNTIYF
TRBJ2-3 | NA | TRBV20-1 | NA | TGCAGTGCTCCCGAGGGTACGCAGTATTTT | CSAPEGTQYF
TRBJ1-1 | once | TRBV3-1/TRBV3-2 | TRBD1 | TGTGCCAGCAGCTCCAGGACAGGGGAGAACACTGAAGCTTTCTTT | CASSSRTGENTEAFF
TRBJ1-1 | NA | TRBV5-8 | NA | TGTGCCAGCAGCTTATTCTTGGGGCAGAACACTGAAGCTTTCTTT | CASSLFLGQNTEAFF
TRBJ2-5 | few | TRBV19 | NA | TGTGCCAGTAGTGAACAGGGAAACTCGGAGACCCAGTACTTC | CASSEQGNSETQYF
TRBJ1-4 | NA | TRBV5-4 | TRBD1 | TGTGCCAGCAGCCTGATAACAGGGGGCGGAAAACTGTTTTTT | CASSLITGGGKLFF
TRBJ2-1 | NA | TRBV9 | NA | TGTGCCAGCAGCGTAGACAGGAACAATGAGCAGTTCTTC | CASSVDRNNEQFF
TRBJ1-5 | NA | TRBV27 | NA | TGTGCCAGCAGTTCAGGGCGGGGGAGCAATCAGCCCCAGCATTTT | CASSSGRGSNQPQHF
TRBJ1-5 | NA | TRBV19 | TRBD1 | TGTGCCAGTAGTGTCTGGGGACAGGTTAATCAGCCCCAGCATTTT | CASSVWGQVNQPQHF
TRBJ1-3 | NA | TRBV6-2/TRBV6-3 | TRBD1 | TGTGCCAGCAGTAGAGATGGGACAGCTGGAAACACCATATATTTT | CASSRDGTAGNTIYF
TRBJ1-2 | NA | TRBV12-3/TRBV12-4 | TRBD1 | TGTGCCAGCAGTACCGGGACAGCCCTTGGCTACACCTTC | CASSTGTALGYTF
TRBJ2-5 | NA | TRBV5-1 | TRBD2 | TGCGCCAGCAGCCCGGGACTAGCGGGGGGTGGTGCTACCCAGTACTTC | CASSPGLAGGGATQYF
TRBJ1-3 | NA | TRBV7-2 | TRBD1 | TGTGCCAGCAGCTTGCACGGGACAGGGTCAGGAAACACCATATATTTT | CASSLHGTGSGNTIYF
TRBJ1-3 | NA | TRBV6-6 | NA | TGTGCCAGCAGTTACTCGTTTAGCAACTCTGGAAACACCATATATTTT | CASSYSFSNSGNTIYF
TRBJ2-1 | once | TRBV6-6 | NA | TGTGCCAGCAGTTACTATACAGGGTACAATGAGCAGTTCTTC | CASSYYTGYNEQFF
TRBJ2-3 | NA | TRBV11-2 | TRBD2 | TGTGCCAGCACCACCAGGAGAGCGGGGGGCACAGATACGCAGTATTTT | CASTTRRAGGTDTQYF
TRBJ1-4 | NA | TRBV28 | NA | TGTGCCGGGCGAACAGGAACAAATGAAAAACTGTTTTTT | CAGRTGTNEKLFF
TRBJ2-5 | NA | TRBV4-2 | TRBD2 | TGTGCCAGCAGCCAAGATTTTCGCGGGGGGGTTCGAGAGACCCAGTACTTC | CASSQDFRGGVRETQYF
TRBJ2-3 | NA | TRBV24-1 | NA | TGTGCCACTGCTGCCAGGGACTTCTATACGGCGCAGTATTTT | CATAARDFYTAQYF
TRBJ2-7 | NA | TRBV10-2 | NA | TGCGCCAGCAGTGAGTCGGGGCCTGCCGTAGTATACGAGCAGTACTTC | CASSESGPAVVYEQYF
TRBJ2-3 | NA | TRBV29-1 | NA | TGCAGCGTTGAAGGGGGCGTAAGGGGCACAGATACGCAGTATTTT | CSVEGGVRGTDTQYF
TRBJ1-4 | NA | TRBV9 | NA | TGTGCCAGCAGCCAGGCGAATGGGGGGGGAGTTGAAAAACTGTTTTTT | CASSQANGGGVEKLFF
TRBJ1-5 | NA | TRBV12-3/TRBV12-4 | NA | TGTGCCAGCAGTGACAGTAATCAGCCCCAGCATTTT | CASSDSNQPQHF
TRBJ1-2 | NA | TRBV19 | NA | TGTGCCAGTAGTGAGGGTGGCAACTATGGCTACACCTTC | CASSEGGNYGYTF
TRBJ1-5 | NA | TRBV5-6 | NA | TGTGCCAGCAGCTGGTGGGGGGGTAGCAATCAGCCCCAGCATTTT | CASSWWGGSNQPQHF
TRBJ1-4 | NA | TRBV7-9 | NA | TGTGCCAGCAGCTTAGGACCGGGTGAAAAACTGTTTTTT | CASSLGPGEKLFF
TRBJ2-7 | NA | TRBV5-6 | TRBD2 | TGTGCCAGCAGCTTGAGTGTTTTCTGGACTAGGGATCCCTACGAGCAGTACTTC | CASSLSVFWTRDPYEQYF
TRBJ2-2 | few | TRBV19 | NA | TGTGCCAGTAGTATAGGGACAGTCCCCGGGGAGCTGTTTTTT | CASSIGTVPGELFF
TRBJ1-6 | NA | TRBV9 | TRBD1 | TGTGCCAGCAGCGTAGATTACAGGGGCCCACGAGAGCCCCTCCACTTT | CASSVDYRGPREPLHF
TRBJ1-2 | NA | TRBV27 | NA | TGTGCCAGCAGTTACTACCGGGGAACCTCAAGGAACTATGGCTACACCTTC | CASSYYRGTSRNYGYTF
TRBJ1-2 | NA | TRBV6-1 | NA | TGTGCCAGCAGTGAACCCGTCTACTATGGCTACACCTTC | CASSEPVYYGYTF
TRBJ2-7 | once | TRBV5-1 | NA | TGCGCCAGCAGCTCTTCAGGGGGGCCCTACGAGCAGTACTTC | CASSSSGGPYEQYF
TRBJ1-1 | NA | TRBV19 | TRBD1 | TGTGCCAGTAGTAGGGGACAGGGGGGAGGGGCTGAAGCTTTCTTT | CASSRGQGGGAEAFF
TRBJ2-7 | NA | TRBV10-3 | NA | TGTGCCATCACCGGGGGTGGGTCGTCCTACGAGCAGTACTTC | CAITGGGSSYEQYF
TRBJ2-4 | NA | TRBV10-1 | TRBD1 | TGCGCCAGCAGTGCGGACAGGGAAAAAAACATTCAGTACTTC | CASSADREKNIQYF
TRBJ1-2 | NA | TRBV15 | NA | TGTGCCACCAGCAGGGGGCGATTCGACTATGGCTACACCTTC | CATSRGRFDYGYTF
TRBJ2-1 | NA | TRBV16 | TRBD1 | TGTGCCAGCAGCCAATCGTCCGGACAGGGTGATGGTGAGCAGTTCTTC | CASSQSSGQGDGEQFF
TRBJ1-2 | NA | TRBV9 | NA | TGTGCCAGCAGCGTTGGGGGGGATGCCTATGGCTACACCTTC | CASSVGGDAYGYTF
TRBJ1-2 | NA | TRBV12-5 | NA | TGTGCTAGTGCCCCCGGGGCTAACTATGGCTACACCTTC | CASAPGANYGYTF
TRBJ1-4 | NA | TRBV4-1 | NA | TGCGCCAGCAGCCAAGATCCTCTAGGGAGGACTAATGAAAAACTGTTTTTT | CASSQDPLGRTNEKLFF
TRBJ1-1 | NA | TRBV18 | NA | TGTGCCAGCTCGTTACAGGGAATGAACACTGAAGCTTTCTTT | CASSLQGMNTEAFF
TRBJ1-6 | NA | TRBV6-6 | NA | TGTGCCAGCAGTTACGCGGGAGGGGAAAATTCACCCCTCCACTTT | CASSYAGGENSPLHF
TRBJ1-2 | NA | TRBV7-2 | TRBD1 | TGTGCCAGCAGCGAAGGCAGGACAGGGGACTATGGCTACACCTTC | CASSEGRTGDYGYTF
TRBJ2-3 | NA | TRBV10-1 | NA | TGCGCCAGCAGTGAAAGGCGGGGCGGGACAGATACGCAGTATTTT | CASSERRGGTDTQYF
TRBJ1-1 | once | TRBV9 | NA | TGTGCCAGCAGCGCAGCTTGGGGGGTCACTGAAGCTTTCTTT | CASSAAWGVTEAFF
TRBJ1-5 | NA | TRBV18 | NA | TGTGCCAGCTCAGGAACAGCTGAGAATCAGCCCCAGCATTTT | CASSGTAENQPQHF
TRBJ2-3 | NA | TRBV18 | TRBD2 | TGTGCCAGCTCACCTCGGGGGGACTCAGATACGCAGTATTTT | CASSPRGDSDTQYF
TRBJ1-1 | once | TRBV28 | TRBD1 | TGTGCCAGCAGCCCGGCAGGGGGGAACACTGAAGCTTTCTTT | CASSPAGGNTEAFF
TRBJ1-5 | NA | TRBV6-1 | TRBD1 | TGTGCCAGCAGTGTTTCGGCAGGGGGCGGGTCGGGTAGCAATCAGCCCCAGCATTTT | CASSVSAGGGSGSNQPQHF
TRBJ1-1 | NA | TRBV27 | NA | TGTGCCAGCAGTTTCCGTCAGGGTAGGATAACTTCTGAAGCTTTCTTT | CASSFRQGRITSEAFF
TRBJ1-2 | NA | TRBV19 | TRBD1 | TGTGCCAGTAGTTCGAGGACAGGGGGGCGAGGCTACACCTTC | CASSSRTGGRGYTF
TRBJ1-5 | NA | TRBV7-2 | TRBD1 | TGTGCCAGCAGCCAGGGACAGGGACAGCCCCAGCATTTT | CASSQGQGQPQHF
TRBJ1-2 | NA | TRBV25-1 | NA | TGTGCCAGCAGTGAGTCGAGGTCTGGAGGCTACACCTTC | CASSESRSGGYTF
TRBJ2-3 | NA | TRBV5-1 | NA | TGCGCCAGCAGCCTGGACAGCAGCACAGATACGCAGTATTTT | CASSLDSSTDTQYF
TRBJ2-2 | NA | TRBV11-3 | TRBD2 | TGTGCCAGCAGCTCCCATAGAGTGGATAGCGGGGGGATCAGCACCGGGGAGCTGTTTTTT | CASSSHRVDSGGISTGELFF
TRBJ1-4 | NA | TRBV6-1 | NA | TGTGCCAGCAGTGAACACCTTGCCGGGGAAAAACTGTTTTTT | CASSEHLAGEKLFF
TRBJ1-4 | once | TRBV9 | NA | TGTGCCAGTTCACGGGACACAAATGAAAAACTGTTTTTT | CASSRDTNEKLFF